This T cell receptor beta chain is drawn from a study of T cell clones after liver transplantation. Across the whole study: Pre-transplant mixed lymphocyte reactions yielded third-party-reactive TCRbeta sequences as comparators for graft-donor-reactive sequences. Apart from three HCV-positive recipients, transplants were for non-autoimmune, non-viral reasons. Study results and caveats: Conclusions were preliminary, with small, heterogeneous patient groups.

TCRbeta sequences of proliferating CFSE-low MLR cells were labeled alloreactive. In the case of this clone: The antigen remains unidentified.

V lost 2 bases to trimming and J lost 0 bases, with 22 bases between them. CDR1 is MNHEY and CDR2 is SMNVEV in the germline V gene (reference sequence). The CDR3 length is 20 residues. The protocol was immunoSEQ multiplex PCR, while the TCRdb copy is restricted to in-frame clones and leaves out a portion. The data contain fewer than 7,000 clones, 30% to 35% of them singletons. The sequence derives from a human patient who received a liver transplant. Some of the T cells might come from the graft donor. The V call is TRBV27, the J call TRBJ2-2; maybe TRBD2 (7 bases). Sequenced input: CD4+ T cells from cultured PBMCs. CDR3 in DNA: TGTGCCAGCAGTTTAAAGGCTCTAATCGGCGGGGGCCCGAACACCGGGGAGCTGTTTTTT. This gives the protein CASSLKALIGGGPNTGELFF.